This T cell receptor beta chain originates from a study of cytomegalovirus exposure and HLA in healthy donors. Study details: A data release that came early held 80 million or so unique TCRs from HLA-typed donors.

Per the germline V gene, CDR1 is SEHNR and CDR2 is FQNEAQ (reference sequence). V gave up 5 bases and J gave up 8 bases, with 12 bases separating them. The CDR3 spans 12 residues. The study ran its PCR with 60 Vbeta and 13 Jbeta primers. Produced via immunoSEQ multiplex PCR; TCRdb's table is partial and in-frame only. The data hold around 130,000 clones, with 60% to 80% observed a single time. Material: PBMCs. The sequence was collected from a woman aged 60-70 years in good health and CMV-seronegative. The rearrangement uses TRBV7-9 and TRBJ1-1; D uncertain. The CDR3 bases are TGTGCCAGCAGCACTATCGGAGGGGAAGCTTTCTTT. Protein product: CASSTIGGEAFF. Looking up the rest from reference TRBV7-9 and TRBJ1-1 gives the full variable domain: DTGVSQNPRHKITKRGQNVTFRCDPISEHNRLYWYRQTLGQGPEFLTYFQNEAQLEKSRLLSDRFSAERPKGSFSTLEIQRTEQGDSAMYLCASSTIGGEAFFGQGTRLTVV.